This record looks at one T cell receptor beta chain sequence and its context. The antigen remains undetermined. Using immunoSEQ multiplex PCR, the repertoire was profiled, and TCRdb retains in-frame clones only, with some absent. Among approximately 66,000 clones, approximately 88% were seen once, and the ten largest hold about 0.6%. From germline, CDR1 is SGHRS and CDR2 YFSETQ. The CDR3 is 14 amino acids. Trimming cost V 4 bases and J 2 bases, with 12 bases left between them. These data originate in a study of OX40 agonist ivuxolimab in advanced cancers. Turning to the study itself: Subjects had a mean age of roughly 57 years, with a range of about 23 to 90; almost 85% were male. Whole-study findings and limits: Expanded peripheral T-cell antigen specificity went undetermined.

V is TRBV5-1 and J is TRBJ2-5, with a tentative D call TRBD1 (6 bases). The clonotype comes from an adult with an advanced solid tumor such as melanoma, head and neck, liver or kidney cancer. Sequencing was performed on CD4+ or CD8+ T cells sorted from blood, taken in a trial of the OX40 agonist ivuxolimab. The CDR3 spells CASSKAGAQETQYF. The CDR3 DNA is TGCGCCAGCAGCAAAGCAGGGGCACAAGAGACCCAGTACTTC.